The sequence of this T cell receptor beta chain was determined in a study of Ad26.COV2.S vaccination and SARS-CoV-2 variants. Overall study findings and caveats: Vaccine and placebo groups showed comparable non-spike TCR breadth. There was a possibility that the TCR breadth and depth analyses underestimated total T cell responses.

The assay was immunoSEQ multiplex PCR, and TCRdb's table has in-frame clones only and misses some. The table includes just under 250,000 clones, roughly 88% detected once. To note about this clone: The antigen remains unidentified.

Deletions cut 7 bases from V and 4 bases from J, with 5 bases between. The length of the CDR3 is 11 residues. Germline V CDR1 and CDR2: ENHRY, SYGVKD. Treatment described: roughly 19 received Ad26.COV2.S at low or high dose, single or two shots; about 5 received placebo; per-sample allocation not given. Following the first vaccine or placebo injection, samples were taken on day 63. An adult aged 18-55 years in Boston served as the donor. SARS-CoV-2 spike from the Wuhan strain was encoded by the vaccine, an Ad26 vector. Material: peripheral blood, obtained in a trial of Ad26.COV2.S vaccine versus placebo. The sequence was collected from a person between 18 and 59 years old who received the Ad26.COV2.S COVID-19 vaccine or a placebo. The rearrangement joins TRBV10-3 to TRBJ2-1; D is uncertain. As DNA, the CDR3 is TGTGCCATCAAGGCTTACAATGAGCAGTTCTTC. This translates into CAIKAYNEQFF.